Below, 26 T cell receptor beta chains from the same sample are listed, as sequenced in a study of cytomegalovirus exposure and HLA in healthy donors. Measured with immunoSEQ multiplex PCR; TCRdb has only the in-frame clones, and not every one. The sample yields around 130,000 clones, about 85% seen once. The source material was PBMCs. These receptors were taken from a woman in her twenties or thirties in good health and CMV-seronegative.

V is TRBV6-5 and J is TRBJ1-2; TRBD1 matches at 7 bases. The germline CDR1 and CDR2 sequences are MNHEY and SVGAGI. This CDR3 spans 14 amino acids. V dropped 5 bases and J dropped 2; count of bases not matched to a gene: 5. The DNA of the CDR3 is TGTGCCAGCAGTACGGTGACAGGGAACTATGGCTACACCTTC. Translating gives CASSTVTGNYGYTF.

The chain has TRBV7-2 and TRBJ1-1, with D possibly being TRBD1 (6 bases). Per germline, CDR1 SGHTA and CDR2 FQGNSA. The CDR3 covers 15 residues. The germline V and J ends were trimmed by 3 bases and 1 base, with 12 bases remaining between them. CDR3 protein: CASSLYSQGNTEAFF. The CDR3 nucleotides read TGTGCCAGCAGCTTGTACTCACAGGGGAACACTGAAGCTTTCTTT.

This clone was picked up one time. The CDR3 is CASSLWFPTASGTGELFF. The DNA of the CDR3 is TGTGCCAGCAGCTTATGGTTCCCGACAGCTTCGGGCACCGGGGAGCTGTTTTTT. The chain is built from TRBV7-6 and TRBJ2-2, with D maybe TRBD1 (5 bases). Germline V CDR1 and CDR2: SGHVS, FNYEAQ. V lost 2 bases and J lost 4, with 20 bases in between. The CDR3 has 18 residues.

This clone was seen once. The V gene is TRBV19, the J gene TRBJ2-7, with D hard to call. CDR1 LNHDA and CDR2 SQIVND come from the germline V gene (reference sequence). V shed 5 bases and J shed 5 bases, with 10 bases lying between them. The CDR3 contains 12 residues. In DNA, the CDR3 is TGTGCCAGTAGTGACCGGGTTCACGAGCAGTACTTC. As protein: CASSDRVHEQYF.

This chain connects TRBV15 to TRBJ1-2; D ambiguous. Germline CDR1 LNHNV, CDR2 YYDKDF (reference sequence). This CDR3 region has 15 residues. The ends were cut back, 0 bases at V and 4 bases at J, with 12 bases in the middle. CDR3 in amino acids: CATSRDGSGFYGYTF. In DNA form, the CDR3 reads TGTGCCACCAGCAGAGATGGCAGCGGCTTCTATGGCTACACCTTC.

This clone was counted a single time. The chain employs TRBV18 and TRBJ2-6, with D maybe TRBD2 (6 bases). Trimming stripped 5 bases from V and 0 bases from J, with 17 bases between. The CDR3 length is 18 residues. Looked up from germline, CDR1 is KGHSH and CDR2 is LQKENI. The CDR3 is CASSSTQGGVSGANVLTF. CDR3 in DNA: TGTGCCAGCTCATCGACTCAGGGAGGTGTCTCTGGGGCCAACGTCCTGACTTTC.

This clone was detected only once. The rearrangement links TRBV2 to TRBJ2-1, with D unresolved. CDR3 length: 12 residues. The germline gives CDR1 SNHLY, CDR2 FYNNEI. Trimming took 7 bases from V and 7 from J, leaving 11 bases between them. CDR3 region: CASTVWSNEQFF. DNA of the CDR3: TGTGCCAGCACGGTATGGTCGAATGAGCAGTTCTTC.

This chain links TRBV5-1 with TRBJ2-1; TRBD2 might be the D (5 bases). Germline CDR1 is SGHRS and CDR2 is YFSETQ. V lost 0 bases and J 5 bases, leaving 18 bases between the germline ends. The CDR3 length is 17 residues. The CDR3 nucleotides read TGCGCCAGCAGCTTGGTCGGGCTAGCCCACATAGACAATGAGCAGTTCTTC. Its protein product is CASSLVGLAHIDNEQFF.

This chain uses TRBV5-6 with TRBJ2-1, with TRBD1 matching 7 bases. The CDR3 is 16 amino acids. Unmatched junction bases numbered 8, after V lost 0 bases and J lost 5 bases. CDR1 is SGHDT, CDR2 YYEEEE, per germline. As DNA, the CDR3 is TGTGCCAGCAGCTTGGCCAAGGGGGCGTTCGACAATGAGCAGTTCTTC. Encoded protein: CASSLAKGAFDNEQFF.

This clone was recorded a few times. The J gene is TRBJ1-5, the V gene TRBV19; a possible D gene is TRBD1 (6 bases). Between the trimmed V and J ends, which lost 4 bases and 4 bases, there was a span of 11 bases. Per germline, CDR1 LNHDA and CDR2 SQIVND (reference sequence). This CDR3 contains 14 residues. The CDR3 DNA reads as TGTGCCAGTAGTACAGGGGTCTTTAATCAGCCCCAGCATTTT. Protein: CASSTGVFNQPQHF.

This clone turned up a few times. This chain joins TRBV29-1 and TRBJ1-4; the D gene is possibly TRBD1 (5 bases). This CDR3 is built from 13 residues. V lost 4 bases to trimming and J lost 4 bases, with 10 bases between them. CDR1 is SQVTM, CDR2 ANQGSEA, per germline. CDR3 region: CSVGGGVNEKLFF. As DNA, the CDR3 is TGCAGCGTTGGGGGAGGGGTTAATGAAAAACTGTTTTTT.

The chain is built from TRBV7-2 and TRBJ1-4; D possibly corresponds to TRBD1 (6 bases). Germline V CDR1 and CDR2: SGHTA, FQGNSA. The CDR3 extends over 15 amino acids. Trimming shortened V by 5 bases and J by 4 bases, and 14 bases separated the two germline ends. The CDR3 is CASSPRTALNEKLFF. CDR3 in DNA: TGTGCCAGCAGCCCCAGGACAGCGCTTAATGAAAAACTGTTTTTT.

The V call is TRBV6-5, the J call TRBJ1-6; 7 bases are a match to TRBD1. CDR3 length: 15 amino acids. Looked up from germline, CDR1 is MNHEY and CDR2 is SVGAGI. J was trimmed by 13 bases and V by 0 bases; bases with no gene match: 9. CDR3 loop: CASSYSNRGLAPLHF. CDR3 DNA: TGTGCCAGCAGTTACTCTAACAGGGGTTTAGCGCCCCTCCACTTT.

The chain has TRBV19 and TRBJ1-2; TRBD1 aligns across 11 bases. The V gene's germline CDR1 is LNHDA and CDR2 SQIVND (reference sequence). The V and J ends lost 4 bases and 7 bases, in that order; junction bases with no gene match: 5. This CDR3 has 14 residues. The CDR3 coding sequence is TGTGCCAGTAGTACCGGACAGGGGGCAGGTGGCTACACCTTC. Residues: CASSTGQGAGGYTF.

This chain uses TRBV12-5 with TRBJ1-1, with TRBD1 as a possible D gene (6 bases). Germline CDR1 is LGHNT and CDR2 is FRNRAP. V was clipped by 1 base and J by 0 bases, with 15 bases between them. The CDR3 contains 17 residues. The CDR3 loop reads CASGLGGQKKMNTEAFF. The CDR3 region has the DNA TGTGCTAGTGGTTTGGGCGGACAGAAAAAAATGAACACTGAAGCTTTCTTT.

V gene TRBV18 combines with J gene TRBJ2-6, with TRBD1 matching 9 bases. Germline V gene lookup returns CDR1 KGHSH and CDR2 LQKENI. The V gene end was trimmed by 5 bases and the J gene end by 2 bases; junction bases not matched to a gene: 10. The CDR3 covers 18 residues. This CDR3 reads CASSFQTGGGTGANVLTF. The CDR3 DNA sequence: TGTGCCAGCTCATTTCAGACAGGGGGTGGCACTGGGGCCAACGTCCTGACTTTC.

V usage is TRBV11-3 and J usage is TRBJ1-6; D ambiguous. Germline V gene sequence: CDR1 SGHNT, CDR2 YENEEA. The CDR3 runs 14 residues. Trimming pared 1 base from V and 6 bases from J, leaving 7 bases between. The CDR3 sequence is CASSLGGVNSPLHF. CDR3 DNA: TGTGCCAGCAGCTTAGGAGGAGTTAATTCACCCCTCCACTTT.

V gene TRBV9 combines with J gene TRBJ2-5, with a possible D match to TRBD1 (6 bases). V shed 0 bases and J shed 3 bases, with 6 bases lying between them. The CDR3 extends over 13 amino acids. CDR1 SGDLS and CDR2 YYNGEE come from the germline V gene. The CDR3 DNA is TGTGCCAGCAGCGTAGGGGACAAAGAGACCCAGTACTTC. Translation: CASSVGDKETQYF.

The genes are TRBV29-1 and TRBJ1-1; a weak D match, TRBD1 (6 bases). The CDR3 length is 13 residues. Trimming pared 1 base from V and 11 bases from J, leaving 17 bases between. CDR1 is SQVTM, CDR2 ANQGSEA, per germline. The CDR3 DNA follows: TGCAGCGTTGAAGCCGGCCGTACAGGGTTGGCTTTCTTT. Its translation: CSVEAGRTGLAFF.

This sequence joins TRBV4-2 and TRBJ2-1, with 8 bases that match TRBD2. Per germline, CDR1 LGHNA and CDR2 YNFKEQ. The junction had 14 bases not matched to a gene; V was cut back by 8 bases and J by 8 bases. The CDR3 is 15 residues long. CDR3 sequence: CASGLAGTYGDEQFF. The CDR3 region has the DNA TGTGCCAGCGGCTTAGCGGGGACTTACGGGGATGAGCAGTTCTTC.

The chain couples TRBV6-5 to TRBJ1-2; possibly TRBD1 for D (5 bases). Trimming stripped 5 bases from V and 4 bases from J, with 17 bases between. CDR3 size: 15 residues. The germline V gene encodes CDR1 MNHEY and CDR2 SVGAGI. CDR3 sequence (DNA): TGTGCCAGCAGTCCCCCGGGTGGGGCGGTCTATGGCTACACCTTC. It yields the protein CASSPPGGAVYGYTF.

The CDR3 nucleotides read TGTGCCAGCAGCTCCCCCGAGGCTCAGCGGGGGGGAACCGGGGAGCTGTTTTTT. This sequence encodes CASSSPEAQRGGTGELFF. The chain is built from TRBV4-2 and TRBJ2-2, with 10 bases aligning to TRBD2. Per germline, CDR1 LGHNA and CDR2 YNFKEQ. The CDR3 length is 18 residues. V lost 5 bases to trimming and J lost 5 bases; unmatched junction nucleotides: 14.

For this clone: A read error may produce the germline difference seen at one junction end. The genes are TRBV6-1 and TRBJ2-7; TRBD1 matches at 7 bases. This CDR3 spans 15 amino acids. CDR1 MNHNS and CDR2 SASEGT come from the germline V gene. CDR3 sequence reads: CASSEGQARLYEQYF. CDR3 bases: TGTGCCAGCAGCGAAGGACAGGCCCGACTCTACGAGCAGTACTTC.

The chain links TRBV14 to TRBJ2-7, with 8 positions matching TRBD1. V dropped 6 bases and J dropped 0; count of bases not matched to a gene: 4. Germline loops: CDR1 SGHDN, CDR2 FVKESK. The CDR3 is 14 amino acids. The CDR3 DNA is TGTGCCAGCAGACCCACAGGGGGCTCCTACGAGCAGTACTTC. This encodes CASRPTGGSYEQYF.

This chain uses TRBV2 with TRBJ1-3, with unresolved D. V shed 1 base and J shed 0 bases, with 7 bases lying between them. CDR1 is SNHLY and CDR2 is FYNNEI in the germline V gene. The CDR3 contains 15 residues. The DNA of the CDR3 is TGTGCCAGCAGTGAAGTCGTCTTCTCTGGAAACACCATATATTTT. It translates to CASSEVVFSGNTIYF. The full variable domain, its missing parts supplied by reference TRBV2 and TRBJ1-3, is EPEVTQTPSHQVTQMGQEVILRCVPISNHLYFYWYRQILGQKVEFLVSFYNNEISEKSEIFDDQFSVERPDGSNFTLKIRSTKLEDSAMYFCASSEVVFSGNTIYFGEGSWLTVV.

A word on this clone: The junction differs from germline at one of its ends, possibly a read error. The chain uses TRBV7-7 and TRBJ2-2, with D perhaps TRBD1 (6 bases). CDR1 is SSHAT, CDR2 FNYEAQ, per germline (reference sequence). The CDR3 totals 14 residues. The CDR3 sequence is CASSVGQTTGELFF. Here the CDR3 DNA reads TGTGCTAGCAGCGTCGGACAGACCACCGGGGAGCTGTTTTTT.